The 27 T cell receptor beta chains reported below all come from one sample, sequenced in a study of human T cells and chemical hapten exposure (dated by TCRdb to the early 2020s). The time point label on this specimen signifies: patch test 2, 6 weeks after DPC sensitization. This specimen's treatment or condition label, per the study, means: therapeutic diphenylcyclopropenone sensitization with weekly scalp DPC. The library was prepared using RACE. The sample was run on a NextSeq 500. TCRdb itself trimmed the public reads at Q25 with fastp, ran MiXCR and retained productive beta chains. Records with the same CDR3 protein are collapsed into one entry carrying the most frequent genes and DNA. The sample data list roughly 380,000 distinct CDR3 sequences, and around 6% of these were observed just once. The top ten clonotypes cover about 5.6% of the sample. The sequenced sample was whole blood, obtained in connection with sensitization to the hapten diphenylcyclopropenone (DPC). The receptor source for this set is a woman aged 18 to 35 with alopecia areata. Some clones in this sample may be carry-over from other donors' samples.

This clonotype was recorded at least ten times. V gene TRBV29-1 combines with J gene TRBJ2-4; D is undetermined. The germline V gene has CDR1 SQVTM and CDR2 ANQGSEA. The germline V and J ends were trimmed by 0 bases and 0 bases, with 12 bases remaining between them. The CDR3 contains 16 residues. In DNA, the CDR3 is TGCAGCGTTGAAGATCTGAGCCCTATAGCCAAAAACATTCAGTACTTC. It translates to CSVEDLSPIAKNIQYF.

The chain recombines TRBV5-6 with TRBJ2-3; D unresolved. Trimming cost V 0 bases and J 7 bases, with 6 bases left between them. This CDR3 region has 12 residues. Looked up from germline, CDR1 is SGHDT and CDR2 is YYEEEE. The CDR3 sequence is CASSLAGYTQYF. CDR3 nucleotides: TGTGCCAGCAGCTTGGCTGGCTATACGCAGTATTTT.

This clonotype was recorded a few times. J is TRBJ2-7 and V is TRBV28, with 10 nucleotides matching TRBD1. The CDR3 is 16 amino acids. CDR1 and CDR2 from the germline V gene are MDHEN and SYDVKM. J gave up 2 bases and V 0 bases, and 4 bases lay outside the gene matches. The CDR3 DNA sequence: TGTGCCAGCAGTTTATGGCCCGGGACAGGGGCCTACGAGCAGTACTTC. Its protein product is CASSLWPGTGAYEQYF.

This clonotype was seen many times. The rearrangement joins TRBV9 to TRBJ1-3; D not certain. V dropped 1 base and J dropped 4 bases, with 3 bases sitting between them. The CDR3 runs to 12 residues. The germline V gene has CDR1 SGDLS and CDR2 YYNGEE. CDR3 DNA: TGTGCCAGCAGCGTATTAGGAAACACCATATATTTT. Protein: CASSVLGNTIYF.

This clonotype was seen at least ten times. The gene calls are TRBV20-1 and TRBJ1-1; 7 bases fit TRBD1. Germline CDR1 is DFQATT and CDR2 is SNEGSKA (reference sequence). CDR3 size: 13 residues. J was trimmed by 1 base and V by 3 bases; bases with no gene match: 2. CDR3 loop: CSASDRANTEAFF. In DNA form, the CDR3 reads TGCAGTGCTAGCGACAGGGCGAACACTGAAGCTTTCTTT.

This clonotype was picked up a small number of times. The chain joins TRBV28 to TRBJ2-7; D remains ambiguous. CDR3 length equals 15 residues. With 3 bases removed from V and 3 bases from J, the gap between germline ends came to 15 bases. The germline gives CDR1 MDHEN, CDR2 SYDVKM. The CDR3 nucleotides are TGTGCCAGCAGTTTGGCCCTCAATGGAGACTACGAGCAGTACTTC. It specifies CASSLALNGDYEQYF.

This clonotype was observed at least ten times. CDR3 in DNA: TGTGCCAGCAGCTTAATGGCAGCACAAGAGACCCAGTACTTC. It specifies CASSLMAAQETQYF. The chain is built from TRBV7-2 and TRBJ2-5, with no clear D. V was cut by 2 bases and J by 2 bases, with 9 bases left in between. Looked up from germline, CDR1 is SGHTA and CDR2 is FQGNSA. The CDR3 consists of 14 residues. Drawing the rest from reference TRBV7-2 and TRBJ2-5, the complete variable domain is GAGVSQSPSNKVTEKGKDVELRCDPISGHTALYWYRQSLGQGLEFLIYFQGNSAPDKSGLPSDRFSAERTGGSVSTLTIQRTQQEDSAVYLCASSLMAAQETQYFGPGTRLLVL.

In its sample, this clonotype was seen many times. The rearrangement joins TRBV7-9 to TRBJ2-5; D possibly matches TRBD1 or TRBD2 (5 bases each). In germline, CDR1 is SEHNR, CDR2 FQNEAQ (reference sequence). This CDR3 has 13 amino acids. V was clipped by 3 bases and J by 4 bases, with 9 bases between them. The CDR3 nucleotides are TGTGCCAGCAGCTTTGGGACCGGAGAGACCCAGTACTTC. Its translation is CASSFGTGETQYF.

In this sample, this clonotype turned up a few times. The genes are TRBV28 and TRBJ1-5; 8 bases are a match to TRBD1. The CDR3 spans 15 residues. Unmatched junction bases numbered 17, after V lost 9 bases and J lost 10 bases. CDR1 is MDHEN and CDR2 is SYDVKM in the germline V gene. CDR3 coding DNA: TGTGCCAGTAAGTCTCTCGACAGGGGAGTAGGCCCCCAGCATTTT. It is translated as CASKSLDRGVGPQHF.

This clonotype was seen repeatedly, ten times or more. The chain couples TRBV2 to TRBJ1-1; D is unclear. V was shortened by 7 bases and J by 7 bases, with 13 bases between the two germline ends. Germline V lookup: CDR1 SNHLY, CDR2 FYNNEI. This CDR3 has 12 amino acids. The CDR3 sequence: CASTDGYYEAFF. The CDR3 DNA reads TGTGCCAGCACGGACGGATATTATGAAGCTTTCTTT.

The rearrangement joins TRBV7-2 to TRBJ1-2; no reliable D call. Trimming took 0 bases from V and 4 from J, leaving 6 bases between them. The CDR3 loop spans 13 amino acids. Germline V gene data show CDR1 as SGHTA and CDR2 as FQGNSA. This CDR3 is CASSLATSYGYTF. The CDR3 bases are TGTGCCAGCAGCTTAGCAACGTCCTATGGCTACACCTTC.

The V and J genes are TRBV29-1 and TRBJ1-2; 10 bases fit TRBD1. Trimming took 7 bases from V and 1 from J; bases not matched to a gene: 12. Per the germline V gene, CDR1 is SQVTM and CDR2 is ANQGSEA. The CDR3 sequence is 16 residues long. In nucleotides, the CDR3 is TGCAGCGCTAGGACGACAGGGGGCCCTATTAACTATGGCTACACCTTC. Encoded protein: CSARTTGGPINYGYTF.

This clonotype has ten or more counts. The chain recombines TRBV11-2 with TRBJ2-3, with 14 nucleotides matching TRBD2. V gave up 4 bases and J gave up 7 bases; unmatched junction bases: 16. This CDR3 has 19 amino acids. Germline V gives CDR1 SGHAT, CDR2 FQNNGV. In nucleotides, the CDR3 is TGTGCCAGCAGCTCTACGTCTGCGGGGACTAGCGGGGGTGTGAATACGCAGTATTTT. Translated: CASSSTSAGTSGGVNTQYF. The whole variable domain, remainder taken from reference TRBV11-2 and TRBJ2-3, is EAGVAQSPRYKIIEKRQSVAFWCNPISGHATLYWYQQILGQGPKLLIQFQNNGVVDDSQLPKDRFSAERLKGVDSTLKIQPAKLEDSAVYLCASSSTSAGTSGGVNTQYFGPGTRLTVL.

This clonotype was recorded many times. This chain uses TRBV12-3 or TRBV12-4 with TRBJ1-1; TRBD1 matches 7 bases. Trimming at V came to 6 bases and at J to 0 bases, leaving 7 bases not matched to a gene. The CDR3 runs 15 residues. CDR3 sequence (DNA): TGTGCCAGCAGCCCCCTGGGGACAGTGAACACTGAAGCTTTCTTT. Translating gives CASSPLGTVNTEAFF.

J is TRBJ2-1 and V is TRBV20-1, with TRBD2 identical over 12 bases. Germline V gene lookup returns CDR1 DFQATT and CDR2 SNEGSKA (reference sequence). V lost 5 bases to trimming and J lost 4 bases; unmatched junction nucleotides: 6. This CDR3 contains 15 residues. Written as DNA, the CDR3 is TGCAGTGCTCTTATGACTAGCGGGGGTTACAATGAGCAGTTCTTC. This translates into CSALMTSGGYNEQFF.

This clonotype was picked up a small number of times. This chain connects TRBV5-1 to TRBJ2-7, with 10 bases lining up with TRBD1. The V and J ends lost 4 bases and 6 bases, in that order; junction bases with no gene match: 10. Per the germline V gene, CDR1 is SGHRS and CDR2 is YFSETQ. The CDR3 consists of 15 residues. For the CDR3, the DNA is TGCGCCAGCAGCGCGCGGGGGACAGGGGAGCGCGAGCAGTACTTC. Residues: CASSARGTGEREQYF.

This clonotype was detected a few times. The chain employs TRBV7-9 and TRBJ2-2; D ambiguous. Trimming removed 3 bases at V and 0 bases at J, with 8 bases between. The CDR3 runs 15 residues. Germline values: CDR1 SEHNR, CDR2 FQNEAQ (reference sequence). CDR3 nucleotides: TGTGCCAGCAGCTTTGGCACCTCGAACACCGGGGAGCTGTTTTTT. It specifies CASSFGTSNTGELFF.

This chain connects TRBV6-5 to TRBJ1-4; 10 bases fit TRBD1. This CDR3 region has 14 residues. J lost 8 bases, V lost 5 bases, and 5 bases had no gene match. Germline V gene data show CDR1 as MNHEY and CDR2 as SVGAGI. The CDR3 DNA reads TGTGCCAGCAGTAGACAGGGGGCAAGAGAAAAACTGTTTTTT. Residues: CASSRQGAREKLFF.

The chain employs TRBV28 and TRBJ1-4, with 7 positions matching TRBD1. The CDR3 runs 14 residues. V was pared by 7 bases and J by 8 bases, with 10 bases of the junction left unmatched. CDR1 is MDHEN and CDR2 is SYDVKM in the germline V gene. CDR3 loop: CASTAGGRKEKLFF. CDR3 in DNA: TGTGCCAGCACCGCAGGGGGTCGTAAAGAAAAACTGTTTTTT.

This clonotype was observed a handful of times. Written as DNA, the CDR3 is TGTGCCATCGGGGGATACCAAGAGACCCAGTACTTC. Its translation: CAIGGYQETQYF. This rearrangement joins TRBV10-3 to TRBJ2-5; either TRBD1 or TRBD2 may supply D (5 bases each). The CDR3 sequence is 12 residues long. CDR1 is ENHRY, CDR2 SYGVKD, per germline. Trimming took off 8 bases at V and 0 bases at J, with 7 bases between the two ends.

This clonotype was counted ten times or more. The V and J genes are TRBV18 and TRBJ2-1; no firm D call. There are 15 residues in the CDR3. Germline values: CDR1 KGHSH, CDR2 LQKENI. The ends were cut back, 1 base at V and 6 bases at J, with 13 bases in the middle. The CDR3 bases are TGTGCCAGCTCACCACTCGAGACGGAGAGCAATGAGCAGTTCTTC. It is translated as CASSPLETESNEQFF.

This clonotype was recorded at least ten times. V gene TRBV7-2 combines with J gene TRBJ1-5, with TRBD1 identical over 9 bases. V gave up 5 bases and J gave up 0 bases; unmatched junction bases: 2. Germline V gene data show CDR1 as SGHTA and CDR2 as FQGNSA. The CDR3 covers 15 residues. The CDR3 reads CASSRTGDSNQPQHF. The CDR3 DNA reads as TGTGCCAGCAGCCGGACAGGGGATAGCAATCAGCCCCAGCATTTT.

The rearrangement links TRBV4-3 to TRBJ2-7, with no clear D. Looked up from germline, CDR1 is LGHNA and CDR2 is YSLEER. V lost 1 base to trimming and J lost 2 bases, with 15 bases between them. The CDR3 has 16 amino acids. The CDR3 loop is CASSQAFMGSAYEQYF. In DNA, the CDR3 is TGCGCCAGCAGCCAAGCTTTTATGGGATCCGCCTACGAGCAGTACTTC.

In its sample, this clonotype was seen a few times. The chain employs TRBV15 and TRBJ1-2; D unresolved. With 1 base removed from V and 4 bases from J, the gap between germline ends came to 10 bases. The germline V gene has CDR1 LNHNV and CDR2 YYDKDF (reference sequence). The CDR3 consists of 14 residues. The CDR3 DNA sequence: TGTGCCACCAGCAGAGCGTCCTCTTCCTATGGCTACACCTTC. Translation gives CATSRASSSYGYTF.

This clonotype has only a few counts. This sequence joins TRBV5-6 and TRBJ1-6, with 7 bases identical to TRBD1. CDR1 is SGHDT, CDR2 YYEEEE, per germline. Trimming took 4 bases from V and 7 from J; bases not matched to a gene: 5. This CDR3 is 14 amino acids long. The CDR3 is CASSQGTENSPLHF. DNA for the CDR3: TGTGCCAGCAGCCAAGGGACAGAGAATTCACCCCTCCACTTT. Filled out from reference TRBV5-6 and TRBJ1-6, the complete variable domain reads DAGVTQSPTHLIKTRGQQVTLRCSPKSGHDTVSWYQQALGQGPQFIFQYYEEEERQRGNFPDRFSGHQFPNYSSELNVNALLLGDSALYLCASSQGTENSPLHFGNGTRLTVT.

The chain combines TRBV27 with TRBJ2-7; D is possibly TRBD2 (6 bases). Germline V lookup: CDR1 MNHEY, CDR2 SMNVEV (reference sequence). V was cut by 5 bases and J by 4 bases, with 24 bases left in between. This CDR3 comprises 17 residues. CDR3 amino acids: CASSIHPLPGETYEQYF. The CDR3 DNA is TGTGCCAGCAGTATACATCCCCTGCCGGGGGAGACGTACGAGCAGTACTTC.

The chain recombines TRBV5-6 with TRBJ1-2, with D possibly being TRBD1 (5 bases). The germline V and J ends were trimmed by 5 bases and 7 bases, with 12 bases remaining between them. The CDR3 length is 12 residues. Per the germline V gene, CDR1 is SGHDT and CDR2 is YYEEEE. The CDR3 loop is CASRFEGSGYTF. For the CDR3, the DNA is TGTGCCAGCAGATTTGAGGGGAGTGGCTACACCTTC. Combining the CDR3 with reference TRBV5-6 and TRBJ1-2 gives the whole variable domain DAGVTQSPTHLIKTRGQQVTLRCSPKSGHDTVSWYQQALGQGPQFIFQYYEEEERQRGNFPDRFSGHQFPNYSSELNVNALLLGDSALYLCASRFEGSGYTFGSGTRLTVV.